This T cell receptor beta chain stems from a study of blood T cells in healthy people across ages. A word on this clonotype: The antigen is not known.

General study points: With unsorted PBMCs, a conclusive comparison of naive versus antigen-experienced cells was not possible.

Each sample yielded at least 7 million isolated PBMCs. The CDR3 totals 16 residues. V dropped 4 bases and J dropped 0 bases, with 13 bases sitting between them. Germline assignment: CDR1 SNHLY and CDR2 FYNNEI. A J-beta primer mix and a sample-barcoded 5' primer were used in a second PCR of roughly 7 to 12 cycles. TCRdb redid the calling of the 5' RACE reads with MiXCR, one entry per CDR3 protein. The sample carries 1.5 million to 2 million distinct CDR3 sequences, approximately 50% recorded once. This chain joins TRBV2 and TRBJ2-1; possibly TRBD1 or TRBD2 for D (5 bases each). The receptor's source is a woman aged 40 to 50 in good health. Sequenced input: blood. The chain's CDR3 is CASSGESGSSYNEQFF. In DNA form, the CDR3 reads TGTGCCAGCAGTGGAGAATCAGGGAGCTCCTACAATGAGCAGTTCTTC.